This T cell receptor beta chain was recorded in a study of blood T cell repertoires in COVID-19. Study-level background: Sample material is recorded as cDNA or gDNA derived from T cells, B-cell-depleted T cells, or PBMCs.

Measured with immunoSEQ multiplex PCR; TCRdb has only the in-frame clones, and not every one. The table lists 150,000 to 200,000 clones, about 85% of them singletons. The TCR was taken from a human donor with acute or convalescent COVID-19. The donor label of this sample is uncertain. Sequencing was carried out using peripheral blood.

CDR3 protein: CASSVNSNQPQHF. CDR3 in DNA: TGTGCCAGCAGTGTAAATAGCAATCAGCCCCAGCATTTT. V gene TRBV12-3 or TRBV12-4 combines with J gene TRBJ1-5; D is ambiguous. V was shortened by 5 bases and J by 0 bases, with 5 bases between the two germline ends. The CDR3 is made up of 13 amino acids.